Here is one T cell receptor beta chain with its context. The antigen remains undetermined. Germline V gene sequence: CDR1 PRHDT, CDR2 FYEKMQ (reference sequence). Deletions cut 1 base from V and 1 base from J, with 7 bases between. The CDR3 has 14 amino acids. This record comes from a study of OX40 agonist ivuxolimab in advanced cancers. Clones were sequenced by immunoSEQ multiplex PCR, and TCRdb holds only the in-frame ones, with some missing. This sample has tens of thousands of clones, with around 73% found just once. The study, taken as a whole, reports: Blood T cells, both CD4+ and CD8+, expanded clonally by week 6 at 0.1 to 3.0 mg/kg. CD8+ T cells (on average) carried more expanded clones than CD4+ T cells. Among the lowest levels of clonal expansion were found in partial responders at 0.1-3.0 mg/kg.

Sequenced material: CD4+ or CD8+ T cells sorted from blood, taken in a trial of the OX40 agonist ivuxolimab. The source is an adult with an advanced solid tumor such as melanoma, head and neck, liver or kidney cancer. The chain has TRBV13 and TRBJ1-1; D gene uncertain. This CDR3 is CASSLEGGNTEAFF. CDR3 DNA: TGTGCCAGCAGCTTAGAAGGAGGGAACACTGAAGCTTTCTTT.